The TCR beta chain under discussion was sequenced for a study of cytomegalovirus exposure and HLA in healthy donors. General observations from the study: There were some public TCRs occurring in many donors, but most TCR sequences were rare.

With 60 Vbeta and 13 Jbeta primers, the PCR was carried out. Method: immunoSEQ multiplex PCR; TCRdb's copy keeps in-frame clones and lacks some. Listed are some 110,000 clones; more than 3.5% falls within the top ten. As to this clone: Its antigen is undetermined.

The TCR sequence derives from a man younger than 40 in good health and CMV-seronegative. The sequencing sample was made of PBMCs.

CDR3 bases: TGTGCCAGCAGCTCCAGGCAGGGGGGCGGCGAAAAACTGTTTTTT. It is translated as CASSSRQGGGEKLFF. The chain employs TRBV7-2 and TRBJ1-4, with TRBD1 identical over 7 bases. V gave up 4 bases and J gave up 8 bases; unmatched junction bases: 10. The CDR3 contains 15 residues. The germline gives CDR1 SGHTA, CDR2 FQGNSA.